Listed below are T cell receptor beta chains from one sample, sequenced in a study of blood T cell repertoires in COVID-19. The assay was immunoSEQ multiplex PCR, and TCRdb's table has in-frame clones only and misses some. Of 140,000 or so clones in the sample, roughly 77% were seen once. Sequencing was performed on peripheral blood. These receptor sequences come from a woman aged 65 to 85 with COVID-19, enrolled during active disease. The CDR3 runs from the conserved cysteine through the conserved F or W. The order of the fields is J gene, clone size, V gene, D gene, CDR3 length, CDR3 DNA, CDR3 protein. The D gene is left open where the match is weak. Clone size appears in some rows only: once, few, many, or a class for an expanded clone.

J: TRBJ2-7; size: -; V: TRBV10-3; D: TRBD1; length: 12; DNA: TGTGCCATCGGGTTGACAGGGGACGAGCAGTACTTC; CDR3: CAIGLTGDEQYF
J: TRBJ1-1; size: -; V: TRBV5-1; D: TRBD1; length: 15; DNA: TGCGCCAGCAGCTTAGGGGGCGGTGGTTACACTGAAGCTTTCTTT; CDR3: CASSLGGGGYTEAFF
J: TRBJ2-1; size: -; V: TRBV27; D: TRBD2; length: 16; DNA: TGTGCCAGCTCCCCCTGGAGCGGGGGCAGCCAATTGTATGAGTTCTTC; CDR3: CASSPWSGGSQLYEFF
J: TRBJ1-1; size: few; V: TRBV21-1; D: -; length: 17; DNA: TGTGCCAGCAGCAAAGGCGGCCGGGGACAGGGATACACTGAAGCTTTCTTT; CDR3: CASSKGGRGQGYTEAFF
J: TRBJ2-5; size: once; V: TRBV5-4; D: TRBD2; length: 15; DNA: TGTGCCAGCAGCTTAGGTCGGGGGGGCGGGGAGACCCAGTACTTC; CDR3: CASSLGRGGGETQYF
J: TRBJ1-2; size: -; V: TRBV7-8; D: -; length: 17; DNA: TGTGCCAGCAGCCTAAATATGGCCGCTCAGGGACAAGGGGGCTACACCTTC; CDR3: CASSLNMAAQGQGGYTF
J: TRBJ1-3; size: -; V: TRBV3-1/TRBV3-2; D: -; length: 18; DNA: TGTGCCAGCAGCCAAGATTTTGAGCAGGGGCCCTCTGGAAACACCATATATTTT; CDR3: CASSQDFEQGPSGNTIYF
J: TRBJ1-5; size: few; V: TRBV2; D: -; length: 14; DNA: TGTGCCAGCCAGGAAGACAGACTCAATCAGCCCCAGCATTTT; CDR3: CASQEDRLNQPQHF
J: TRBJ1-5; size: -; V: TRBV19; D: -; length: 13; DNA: TGTGCCAGTAGGTTTTCCGAGAATCAGCCCCAGCATTTT; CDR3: CASRFSENQPQHF
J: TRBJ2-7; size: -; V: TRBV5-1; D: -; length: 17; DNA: TGCGCCAGCAGCTTGTCGGTATTGACGGGGATCTCCTACGAGCAGTACTTC; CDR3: CASSLSVLTGISYEQYF
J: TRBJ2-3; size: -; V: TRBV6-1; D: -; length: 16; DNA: TGTGCCAGCAGTGAACAGCGGAGGGGGACAGCAGATACGCAGTATTTT; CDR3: CASSEQRRGTADTQYF
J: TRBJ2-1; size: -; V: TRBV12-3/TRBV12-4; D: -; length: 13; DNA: TGTGCCAGCAGTTTTTCCGGAGACAATGAGCAGTTCTTC; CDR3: CASSFSGDNEQFF
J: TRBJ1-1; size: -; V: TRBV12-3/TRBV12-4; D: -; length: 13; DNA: TGTGCCAGCAGTTTCCAGGGGAAGACTGAAGCTTTCTTT; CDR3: CASSFQGKTEAFF
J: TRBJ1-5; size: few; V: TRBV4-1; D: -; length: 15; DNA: TGCGCCAGCAGCCAAGTACAGGAGATCAATCAGCCCCAGCATTTT; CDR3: CASSQVQEINQPQHF
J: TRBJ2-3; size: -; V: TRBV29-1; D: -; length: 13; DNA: TGCAGCGTTGATTTCAGGGGAACAGATACGCAGTATTTT; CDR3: CSVDFRGTDTQYF
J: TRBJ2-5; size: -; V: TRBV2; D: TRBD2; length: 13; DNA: TGTGCCAGCAGGCGGGGGGTAGGAGAGACCCAGTACTTC; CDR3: CASRRGVGETQYF
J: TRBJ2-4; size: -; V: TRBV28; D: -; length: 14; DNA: TGTGCCAGCAGTTTGACTACCACCGGGAACATTCAGTACTTC; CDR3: CASSLTTTGNIQYF
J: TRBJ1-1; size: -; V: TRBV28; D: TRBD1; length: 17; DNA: TGTGCCAGCAGTCGGGGACAGGGCCAAAACTCGGGGACTGAAGCTTTCTTT; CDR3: CASSRGQGQNSGTEAFF
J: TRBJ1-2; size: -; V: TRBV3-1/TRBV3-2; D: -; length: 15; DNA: TGTGCCAGCAGCCCCCCGAGGGGGTCTAACTATGGCTACACCTTC; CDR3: CASSPPRGSNYGYTF
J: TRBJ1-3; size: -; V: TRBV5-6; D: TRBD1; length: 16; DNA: TGTGCCAGCAGCTCCCTCTCCGGACAGGGGGGAAACACCATATATTTT; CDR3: CASSSLSGQGGNTIYF
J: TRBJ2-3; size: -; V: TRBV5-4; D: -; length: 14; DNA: TGTGCCAGCAGCTCCCCGGAGAGTACAGATACGCAGTATTTT; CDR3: CASSSPESTDTQYF
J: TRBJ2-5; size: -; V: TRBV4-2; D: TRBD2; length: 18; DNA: TGTGCCAGCAGCCAAGCAGGTCAAGGACTAGCTTATTTAGAGACCCAGTACTTC; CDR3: CASSQAGQGLAYLETQYF
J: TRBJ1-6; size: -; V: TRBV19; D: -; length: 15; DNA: TGTGCCAGTAGTATAGATGGGGAGTATAATTCACCCCTCCACTTT; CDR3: CASSIDGEYNSPLHF